The sequence of this T cell receptor (beta chain) was determined in a study of blood T cell repertoires in COVID-19. Overall study: COVID-19 samples collected from the United States, Italy and Spain covered acute and convalescent phases. T cells, B-cell-depleted T cells, or PBMCs provided the cDNA or gDNA that served as material.

This table comes from immunoSEQ multiplex PCR, and its TCRdb copy is limited to in-frame clones, with some not included. Among around 62,000 clones, about 90% were seen once, and the ten largest hold approximately 1.3%. The CDR3 consists of 17 residues. In germline, CDR1 is SSHAT, CDR2 FNYEAQ (reference sequence). This clone was recorded a few times. A junction boundary mismatches the germline segment, possibly from a read error. The chain couples TRBV7-7 to TRBJ2-3; a possible D gene is TRBD2 (5 bases). The clonotype was recovered from a man aged 55 to 70 with acute or convalescent COVID-19. The sequenced sample consisted of peripheral blood. CDR3 bases: TGTGCTAGCAGCTTACTACCCCATGGGAGCCTCACAGATACGCAGTATTTT. Amino acid sequence: CASSLLPHGSLTDTQYF. The whole variable domain, remainder taken from reference TRBV7-7 and TRBJ2-3, is GAGVSQSPRYKVTKRGQDVTLRCDPISSHATLYWYQQALGQGPEFLTYFNYEAQPDKSGLPSDRFSAERPEGSISTLTIQRTEQRDSAMYRCASSLLPHGSLTDTQYFGPGTRLTVL.